The 27 T cell receptor beta chains below come from one sample, sequenced in a study of CD8 T cells in ankylosing spondylitis. Regarding the study as a whole: Seven to nine highly homologous variants made up a TCR beta motif that seemed to typify ankylosing spondylitis blood.

Each CDR3 protein gets one entry after TCRdb re-called the 5' RACE reads with MiXCR. Of under 950,000 distinct CDR3 sequences in the sample, 15% to 20% were seen once. These TCRs are of unknown antigen specificity. The specimen sequenced was blood, either unsorted or a sorted T cell fraction (not recorded which). The receptor source for this set is a male donor with ankylosing spondylitis.

The chain uses TRBV6-1 and TRBJ1-2, with unresolved D. V was pared by 6 bases and J by 4 bases, with 12 bases between. The CDR3 is 13 amino acids. CDR1 is MNHNS, CDR2 SASEGT, per germline. The CDR3 region has the DNA TGTGCCAGCAGCCGCGGACCAGCCTATGGCTACACCTTC. This encodes CASSRGPAYGYTF.

This clonotype has more than one count but fewer than ten. The chain couples TRBV12-3 or TRBV12-4 to TRBJ1-2; 10 bases line up with TRBD1. This CDR3 region has 13 residues. After removal of 6 bases from V and 7 bases from J, the junction contained 5 bases not matched to a gene. Here the CDR3 DNA reads TGTGCCAGCAGGGACAGGGGGACTGTTGGCTACACCTTC. It codes for CASRDRGTVGYTF.

There are a few counts of this clonotype. As DNA, the CDR3 is TGCAGCGTTGGACAGGGCGCGTCGACCGGGGAGCTGTTTTTT. This encodes CSVGQGASTGELFF. This chain links TRBV29-1 with TRBJ2-2; 7 nucleotides agree with TRBD1. Germline values: CDR1 SQVTM, CDR2 ANQGSEA. The CDR3 runs 14 residues. V shed 4 bases and J 5 bases; nucleotides not matched to a gene: 7.

The sample holds a few counts of this clonotype. The J gene is TRBJ2-3, the V gene TRBV29-1; D gene ambiguous. Germline V gene data show CDR1 as SQVTM and CDR2 as ANQGSEA. The CDR3 sequence is 15 residues long. V was clipped by 3 bases and J by 0 bases, with 13 bases between them. The CDR3 region is CSVEFTAKSTDTQYF. The CDR3 DNA is TGCAGCGTTGAGTTCACAGCGAAAAGCACAGATACGCAGTATTTT.

This clonotype has a handful of counts. The chain has TRBV12-3 or TRBV12-4 and TRBJ2-7; weak D call: TRBD2 (5 bases). CDR3 size: 14 residues. V was shortened by 7 bases and J by 0 bases, with 13 bases between the two germline ends. CDR3 DNA: TGTGCCAGCATCGAGGGCTGGCCCTCCTACGAGCAGTACTTC. Translating gives CASIEGWPSYEQYF.

This clonotype has more than one count but fewer than ten. The chain couples TRBV4-2 to TRBJ1-1; perhaps TRBD1 as D (5 bases). Trimming left V 4 bases short and J 0 bases short, with 12 bases between. Germline lookup yields CDR1 LGHNA and CDR2 YNFKEQ. CDR3 length equals 15 residues. CDR3 protein: CASSRTRAMNTEAFF. The CDR3 DNA sequence: TGTGCCAGCAGCCGGACCAGGGCCATGAACACTGAAGCTTTCTTT.

V is TRBV3-1 and J is TRBJ2-7; tentative D call: TRBD1 (6 bases). Germline CDR1 reads LGHDT; CDR2 reads YNNKEL (reference sequence). The CDR3 contains 12 residues. Trimming left V 3 bases short and J 6 bases short, with 9 bases between. The CDR3 bases are TGTGCCAGCAGCCATTTGGACAGCGAGCAGTACTTC. Translating it yields CASSHLDSEQYF.

This sequence joins TRBV5-5 and TRBJ1-5; 8 bases match TRBD1. V lost 4 bases to trimming and J lost 1 base; unmatched junction nucleotides: 7. The CDR3 runs to 16 residues. CDR1 is SGHKS, CDR2 YYEKEE, per germline (reference sequence). The CDR3 protein is CASSAQTGGSNQPQHF. CDR3 DNA: TGTGCCAGCAGCGCTCAAACAGGGGGGAGCAATCAGCCCCAGCATTTT.

CDR3 region: CSVGPDGNTEAFF. As DNA, the CDR3 is TGCAGCGTTGGTCCGGACGGGAACACTGAAGCTTTCTTT. This chain uses TRBV29-1 with TRBJ1-1, with D unclear. In germline, CDR1 is SQVTM, CDR2 ANQGSEA. This CDR3 has 13 residues. The V end lost 4 bases, the J end lost 1 base, and 10 bases lay between the germline ends.

This clonotype was seen only a few times. This sequence joins TRBV20-1 and TRBJ2-3; D call uncertain. The CDR3 runs to 14 residues. The germline V gene has CDR1 DFQATT and CDR2 SNEGSKA (reference sequence). V lost 0 bases to trimming and J lost 3 bases, with 10 bases between them. This chain's CDR3 is CSARDPRMTDTQYF. As DNA, the CDR3 is TGCAGTGCTAGAGATCCAAGGATGACAGATACGCAGTATTTT.

The chain joins TRBV10-3 to TRBJ1-3; weak D call: TRBD1 (6 bases). CDR1 ENHRY and CDR2 SYGVKD come from the germline V gene. The CDR3 has 15 amino acids. Trimming left V 7 bases short and J 8 bases short, with 21 bases between. CDR3 amino acids: CAITPGGAGGYTIYF. The CDR3 DNA reads as TGTGCCATCACGCCGGGGGGGGCTGGAGGATACACCATATATTTT.

V gene TRBV20-1 combines with J gene TRBJ2-7; possible D gene TRBD1, 5 bases. Trimming left V 0 bases short and J 6 bases short, with 15 bases between. CDR1 is DFQATT and CDR2 is SNEGSKA in the germline V gene (reference sequence). The CDR3 is made up of 14 amino acids. The CDR3 nucleotides are TGCAGTGCTAGAGATCTCAGGGATTCGCTCGAGCAGTACTTC. Translating gives CSARDLRDSLEQYF.

This clonotype was found many times. This rearrangement joins TRBV12-3 or TRBV12-4 to TRBJ2-2; D unresolved. The germline V and J ends were trimmed by 6 bases and 5 bases, with 13 bases remaining between them. The CDR3 totals 14 residues. The CDR3, as DNA: TGTGCCAGCAGGCCACCCGTACAAACCGGGGAGCTGTTTTTT. Translation gives CASRPPVQTGELFF.

The chain links TRBV7-3 to TRBJ2-5, with 12 bases matching TRBD2. The CDR3 runs 15 residues. The V gene's germline CDR1 is SGHTA and CDR2 FQGTGA. The junction had 6 bases not matched to a gene; V was cut back by 5 bases and J by 5 bases. In nucleotides, the CDR3 is TGTGCCAGCAGCCCCCTAGGGACTAGCGGGGAGACCCAGTACTTC. Protein sequence: CASSPLGTSGETQYF.

This clonotype came up a few times. The J gene is TRBJ1-1, the V gene TRBV6-1, with D possibly TRBD1 on 5 matching bases. The CDR3 runs 12 residues. Trimming left V 8 bases short and J 2 bases short, with 9 bases between. Germline loops: CDR1 MNHNS, CDR2 SASEGT. The CDR3 nucleotides read TGTGCCAGCCGGGGGTTAAACACTGAAGCTTTCTTT. Translation: CASRGLNTEAFF.

The chain recombines TRBV28 with TRBJ2-2; 8 nucleotides line up with TRBD1. After removal of 4 bases from V and 7 bases from J, the junction contained 17 bases not matched to a gene. The germline V gene has CDR1 MDHEN and CDR2 SYDVKM. The CDR3 is made up of 18 amino acids. The CDR3 DNA is TGTGCCAGCAGTTCCATTCCCCCCGGACAGGGTCGGGTCGGGGAGCTGTTTTTT. It yields the protein CASSSIPPGQGRVGELFF.

This clonotype was seen a few times. The V gene is TRBV7-3, the J gene TRBJ2-1; 7 nucleotides align to TRBD2. The CDR3 covers 15 residues. With V trimmed by 2 bases and J by 2 bases, 3 bases remained unmatched. Germline V lookup: CDR1 SGHTA, CDR2 FQGTGA. The CDR3 protein is CASSLGLGPYNEQFF. The CDR3 DNA is TGTGCCAGCAGCTTAGGACTAGGGCCCTACAATGAGCAGTTCTTC. Using reference TRBV7-3 and TRBJ2-1 for the parts outside the CDR3, the full variable domain is GAGVSQTPSNKVTEKGKYVELRCDPISGHTALYWYRQSLGQGPEFLIYFQGTGAADDSGLPNDRFFAVRPEGSVSTLKIQRTERGDSAVYLCASSLGLGPYNEQFFGPGTRLTVL.

In this sample, this clonotype turned up a few times. This sequence joins TRBV28 and TRBJ1-5; D unresolved. Per germline, CDR1 MDHEN and CDR2 SYDVKM. V was pared by 4 bases and J by 1 base, with 11 bases between. This CDR3 has 15 amino acids. For the CDR3, the DNA is TGTGCCAGCAGTTCGGGGAGATCCAGCAATCAGCCCCAGCATTTT. Protein: CASSSGRSSNQPQHF.

This chain connects TRBV12-3 or TRBV12-4 to TRBJ1-1, with D possibly being TRBD1 (6 bases). The CDR3 runs to 15 residues. The V end lost 2 bases, the J end lost 1 base, and 11 bases lay between the germline ends. CDR3 sequence (DNA): TGTGCCAGCAGTTTAAATCCGGGACAGAACACTGAAGCTTTCTTT. Translation: CASSLNPGQNTEAFF.

The gene calls are TRBV4-2 and TRBJ2-2, with TRBD2 matching 9 bases. With 0 bases clipped from V and 5 bases from J, the junction kept 7 bases outside the gene matches. Germline V gene data show CDR1 as LGHNA and CDR2 as YNFKEQ. There are 17 residues in the CDR3. CDR3 region: CASSQDLAGVRTGELFF. The CDR3 nucleotides are TGTGCCAGCAGCCAAGATTTAGCGGGGGTGAGGACCGGGGAGCTGTTTTTT.

The V and J genes are TRBV5-1 and TRBJ2-1; TRBD1 might be the D (6 bases). CDR3 length equals 15 residues. Germline lookup yields CDR1 SGHRS and CDR2 YFSETQ. Trimming removed 7 bases from V and 2 bases from J, with 16 bases in between. The CDR3 DNA sequence: TGCGCCAGCCAGGATGGGGGCATCCCCTACAATGAGCAGTTCTTC. Protein sequence: CASQDGGIPYNEQFF.

This sequence joins TRBV3-1 and TRBJ2-3, with D possibly TRBD1 on 6 matching bases. Trimming took 4 bases from V and 2 from J, leaving 10 bases between them. The V gene's germline CDR1 is LGHDT and CDR2 YNNKEL (reference sequence). This CDR3 is 14 amino acids long. CDR3 in DNA: TGTGCCAGCAGCCCCCGGACAGTCACAGATACGCAGTATTTT. As protein: CASSPRTVTDTQYF.

This clonotype was seen a handful of times. The chain carries TRBV12-3 or TRBV12-4 and TRBJ1-1; D remains ambiguous. This CDR3 has 13 residues. V shed 10 bases and J shed 2 bases, with 14 bases lying between them. The DNA of the CDR3 is TGTGCCATCGTTCAGTGGGGTAACACTGAAGCTTTCTTT. Translation: CAIVQWGNTEAFF.

This clonotype has at least ten counts. The chain carries TRBV5-1 and TRBJ2-2; unclear D gene. The CDR3 has 14 residues. Germline V gene lookup returns CDR1 SGHRS and CDR2 YFSETQ. Trimming pared 1 base from V and 2 bases from J, leaving 6 bases between. The CDR3 here is CASSLLGNTGELFF. The CDR3 DNA reads as TGCGCCAGCAGCTTGTTGGGAAACACCGGGGAGCTGTTTTTT.

The sample holds a few counts of this clonotype. The gene calls are TRBV7-2 and TRBJ1-1; D is uncertain. Per the germline V gene, CDR1 is SGHTA and CDR2 is FQGNSA. V gave up 2 bases and J gave up 2 bases, with 9 bases separating them. The CDR3 loop spans 14 amino acids. The CDR3 sequence is CASSLYSRNTEAFF. DNA for the CDR3: TGTGCCAGCAGCTTATACTCCCGAAACACTGAAGCTTTCTTT.

This chain joins TRBV24-1 and TRBJ2-3; possible D gene TRBD1, 6 bases. V was trimmed by 4 bases and J by 6 bases, leaving 13 bases between them. The CDR3 covers 14 residues. Germline loops: CDR1 KGHDR, CDR2 SFDVKD. The CDR3 bases are TGTGCCACCAGTGAGCCCGGGACAATCGATACGCAGTATTTT. As protein: CATSEPGTIDTQYF.

The chain employs TRBV20-1 and TRBJ1-4; D gene ambiguous. Germline assignment: CDR1 DFQATT and CDR2 SNEGSKA (reference sequence). Trimming removed 6 bases at V and 7 bases at J, with 12 bases between. The CDR3 loop spans 12 amino acids. This CDR3 is CSAKEGGEKLFF. For the CDR3, the DNA is TGCAGTGCGAAGGAGGGAGGTGAAAAACTGTTTTTT.